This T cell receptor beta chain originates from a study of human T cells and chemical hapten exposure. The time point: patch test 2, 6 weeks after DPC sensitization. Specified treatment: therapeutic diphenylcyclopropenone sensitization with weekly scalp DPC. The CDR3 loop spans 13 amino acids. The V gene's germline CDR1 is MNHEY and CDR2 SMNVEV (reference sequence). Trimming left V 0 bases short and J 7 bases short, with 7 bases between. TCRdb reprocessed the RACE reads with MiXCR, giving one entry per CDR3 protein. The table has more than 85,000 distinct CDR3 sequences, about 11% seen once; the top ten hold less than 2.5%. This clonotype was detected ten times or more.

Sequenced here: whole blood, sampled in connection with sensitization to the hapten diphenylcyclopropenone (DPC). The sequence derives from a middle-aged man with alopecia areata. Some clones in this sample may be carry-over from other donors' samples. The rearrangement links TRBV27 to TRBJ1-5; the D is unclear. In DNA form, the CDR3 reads TGTGCCAGCAGTTTATCGCGAACCCAGCCCCAGCATTTT. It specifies CASSLSRTQPQHF.